These 29 T cell receptor beta chains originate from one sample sequenced in a study of blood T cell repertoires in COVID-19. Libraries were prepared by immunoSEQ multiplex PCR; TCRdb keeps only in-frame clonotypes and omits some of them. The table includes a few hundred thousand clones, roughly nine tenths detected once. Source material: peripheral blood. The receptors originated from a man between 60 and 75 years old with acute or convalescent COVID-19.

This clone was seen a handful of times. The V gene is TRBV6-5, the J gene TRBJ1-2; 7 positions agree with TRBD1. Germline trimming cut 4 bases from V and 4 bases from J; bases unmatched to any gene: 6. The CDR3 is made up of 14 amino acids. Germline V gives CDR1 MNHEY, CDR2 SVGAGI. The CDR3 DNA sequence: TGTGCCAGCAGTTCGACAGGGCAGTCCTATGGCTACACCTTC. Encoded protein: CASSSTGQSYGYTF.

J is TRBJ2-1 and V is TRBV9, with D perhaps TRBD2 (5 bases). Germline V gene data show CDR1 as SGDLS and CDR2 as YYNGEE. Trimming removed 0 bases from V and 12 bases from J, with 10 bases in between. This CDR3 contains 12 residues. CDR3: CASSVDGRGQFF. CDR3 DNA: TGTGCCAGCAGCGTAGATGGCCGGGGGCAGTTCTTC.

The genes are TRBV7-2 and TRBJ2-1, with a possible D match to TRBD2 (5 bases). This CDR3 contains 12 residues. Germline V gives CDR1 SGHTA, CDR2 FQGNSA. Deletions cut 8 bases from V and 6 bases from J, with 11 bases between. The chain's CDR3 is CASGDYLNEQFF. CDR3 in DNA: TGTGCCAGCGGAGACTACCTCAATGAGCAGTTCTTC.

V usage is TRBV6-5 and J usage is TRBJ1-3; TRBD1 matches 7 bases. The germline gives CDR1 MNHEY, CDR2 SVGAGI. This CDR3 contains 15 residues. With 6 bases clipped from V and 2 bases from J, the junction kept 7 bases outside the gene matches. The DNA of the CDR3 is TGTGCCAGCAGCGCCGTACAGGGGACTGGAAACACCATATATTTT. Translation: CASSAVQGTGNTIYF.

The genes are TRBV12-3 or TRBV12-4 and TRBJ2-7; no clear D. This CDR3 spans 13 amino acids. V was trimmed by 6 bases and J by 3 bases, leaving 12 bases between them. DNA of the CDR3: TGTGCCAGCAGCCGGCAGGTCTTCTACGAGCAGTACTTC. This sequence encodes CASSRQVFYEQYF.

The chain joins TRBV6-5 to TRBJ1-4; 10 bases map to TRBD1. This CDR3 comprises 13 residues. CDR1 and CDR2 from the germline V gene are MNHEY and SVGAGI. V was clipped by 7 bases and J by 5 bases; unmatched bases: 1. DNA of the CDR3: TGTGCCAGCACGGGACAGGGGAATGAAAAACTGTTTTTT. Protein: CASTGQGNEKLFF.

The chain links TRBV7-2 to TRBJ2-2, with 8 bases lining up with TRBD2. Germline V CDR1 and CDR2: SGHTA, FQGNSA. J gave up 5 bases and V 4 bases, and 6 bases lay outside the gene matches. The CDR3 covers 15 residues. CDR3 loop: CASSSTTSVTGELFF. CDR3 DNA sequence: TGTGCCAGCAGCTCAACGACTAGCGTAACCGGGGAGCTGTTTTTT.

The gene calls are TRBV29-1 and TRBJ2-6; D perhaps matches TRBD1 (5 bases). V gave up 5 bases and J gave up 0 bases, with 11 bases separating them. CDR3 size: 15 residues. The germline gives CDR1 SQVTM, CDR2 ANQGSEA. CDR3 DNA sequence: TGCAGCGTTTCGACAGCGAGCTCTGGGGCCAACGTCCTGACTTTC. Translation gives CSVSTASSGANVLTF.

The CDR3 region is CASSRGQGAAYGYTF. The CDR3 coding sequence is TGTGCCAGCAGCCGTGGACAGGGGGCGGCCTATGGCTACACCTTC. The rearrangement uses TRBV7-2 and TRBJ1-2, with 11 bases aligning to TRBD1. CDR1 SGHTA and CDR2 FQGNSA come from the germline V gene. With 5 bases clipped from V and 4 bases from J, the junction kept 6 bases outside the gene matches. CDR3 length: 15 residues.

V gene TRBV9 combines with J gene TRBJ2-3, with TRBD2 matching over 7 bases. CDR3 length: 15 amino acids. J was trimmed by 0 bases and V by 2 bases; bases with no gene match: 3. Germline V lookup: CDR1 SGDLS, CDR2 YYNGEE. CDR3 in DNA: TGTGCCAGCAGCGTTCTTAGCGGGAGCACAGATACGCAGTATTTT. This codes for CASSVLSGSTDTQYF.

The V and J genes are TRBV24-1 and TRBJ1-2; D is perhaps TRBD1 (5 bases). The CDR3 sequence is 15 residues long. The germline V gene encodes CDR1 KGHDR and CDR2 SFDVKD. V lost 2 bases and J 2 bases, leaving 11 bases between the germline ends. CDR3 in DNA: TGTGCCACCAGTGATTCTCAGGGAGGCAACTATGGCTACACCTTC. Amino acid sequence: CATSDSQGGNYGYTF.

This rearrangement joins TRBV28 to TRBJ2-1; 11 nucleotides agree with TRBD2. The CDR3 sequence is 18 residues long. Germline-derived CDR1 and CDR2 are MDHEN and SYDVKM. The ends lost 3 bases at V and 5 bases at J; junction bases unmatched: 12. CDR3: CASSFLLRLAGRNNEQFF. In nucleotides, the CDR3 is TGTGCCAGCAGTTTCCTCCTGAGACTAGCGGGAAGAAACAATGAGCAGTTCTTC.

The chain combines TRBV3-1 (or the pseudogene TRBV3-2) with TRBJ1-2, with no clear D. The CDR3 has 12 residues. The germline CDR1 and CDR2 sequences are LGHDT and YNNKEL (reference sequence). Trimming pared 1 base from V and 5 bases from J, leaving 5 bases between. In DNA, the CDR3 is TGTGCCAGCAGCCAAGGGACTTATGGCTACACCTTC. Amino acids: CASSQGTYGYTF.

J is TRBJ2-1 and V is TRBV5-1; TRBD2 matches 12 bases. The germline V gene encodes CDR1 SGHRS and CDR2 YFSETQ. CDR3 length: 16 residues. The ends lost 4 bases at V and 5 bases at J; junction bases unmatched: 7. CDR3 residues: CASSRQLAGGNNEQFF. CDR3 nucleotide sequence: TGCGCCAGCAGCCGACAACTAGCGGGAGGCAACAATGAGCAGTTCTTC.

This sequence joins TRBV7-3 and TRBJ2-2; D is undetermined. The germline V and J ends were trimmed by 2 bases and 5 bases, with 9 bases remaining between them. Germline lookup yields CDR1 SGHTA and CDR2 FQGTGA. The CDR3 consists of 14 residues. The CDR3 is CASSLPQVTGELFF. CDR3 nucleotide sequence: TGTGCCAGCAGCTTACCCCAGGTTACCGGGGAGCTGTTTTTT.

The V and J genes are TRBV6-5 and TRBJ2-1; 9 nucleotides agree with TRBD2. Germline V gene lookup returns CDR1 MNHEY and CDR2 SVGAGI. The length of the CDR3 is 15 residues. Trimming cost V 5 bases and J 2 bases; bases outside gene matches: 4. CDR3 in amino acids: CASSPGTSPYNEQFF. The DNA for the CDR3 is TGTGCCAGCAGTCCCGGGACTAGCCCCTACAATGAGCAGTTCTTC.

The V call is TRBV7-2, the J call TRBJ2-3; 9 bases fit TRBD2. This CDR3 comprises 14 residues. Per the germline V gene, CDR1 is SGHTA and CDR2 is FQGNSA. V was clipped by 4 bases and J by 1 base; unmatched bases: 0. CDR3 sequence reads: CASSWTSGTDTQYF. The CDR3, as DNA: TGTGCCAGCAGCTGGACTAGCGGCACAGATACGCAGTATTTT.

This clone showed up just once. The V call is TRBV13, the J call TRBJ2-3, with D possibly TRBD2 on 6 matching bases. This CDR3 spans 15 amino acids. Germline CDR1 reads PRHDT; CDR2 reads FYEKMQ (reference sequence). Trimming removed 5 bases at V and 0 bases at J, with 12 bases between. CDR3 protein: CASSVSGSSTDTQYF. The CDR3 DNA reads TGTGCCAGCAGCGTTAGCGGTTCCAGCACAGATACGCAGTATTTT.

The V and J genes are TRBV19 and TRBJ2-3; 12 bases agree with TRBD2. The CDR3 is made up of 14 amino acids. Germline V gives CDR1 LNHDA, CDR2 SQIVND (reference sequence). The ends lost 8 bases at V and 4 bases at J; junction bases unmatched: 4. This CDR3 is CASGTSGYPDTQYF. Written as DNA, the CDR3 is TGTGCCAGTGGGACTAGCGGGTACCCAGATACGCAGTATTTT.

The V call is TRBV28, the J call TRBJ2-4; D gene uncertain. CDR1 is MDHEN and CDR2 is SYDVKM in the germline V gene. The ends were cut back, 3 bases at V and 0 bases at J, with 9 bases in the middle. The CDR3 covers 15 residues. DNA of the CDR3: TGTGCCAGCAGTTTCGACGGAGTAGCCAAAAACATTCAGTACTTC. This sequence encodes CASSFDGVAKNIQYF.

The rearrangement uses TRBV27 and TRBJ1-5, with D possibly matching TRBD1 (5 bases). V was trimmed by 2 bases and J by 6 bases, leaving 14 bases between them. The CDR3 extends over 15 amino acids. Germline CDR1 reads MNHEY; CDR2 reads SMNVEV (reference sequence). CDR3 nucleotide sequence: TGTGCCAGCAGTTTACACCCAGGGATCGGTCAGCCCCAGCATTTT. It encodes CASSLHPGIGQPQHF.

Points on this clone: Other DNA sequences within the sample encode an identical CDR3. Here the CDR3 reads CASSLTNSNQPQHF. CDR3 in DNA: TGTGCCAGCAGCTTGACAAATAGCAATCAGCCCCAGCATTTT. The rearrangement links TRBV7-2 to TRBJ1-5; D unresolved. Germline V gene lookup returns CDR1 SGHTA and CDR2 FQGNSA. V lost 3 bases, J lost 0 bases, and 6 bases lay in between. CDR3 length: 14 residues.

The chain links TRBV7-9 to TRBJ1-2, with 7 positions matching TRBD1. The V gene's germline CDR1 is SEHNR and CDR2 FQNEAQ (reference sequence). The J segment lost 8 bases and the V segment lost 1 base, leaving 10 bases of the junction unmatched. This CDR3 comprises 15 residues. CDR3 loop: CASSLGDRAQGGYTF. The CDR3 DNA reads as TGTGCCAGCAGCTTAGGAGACAGGGCGCAGGGAGGCTACACCTTC.

This clone turned up a few times. The chain has TRBV7-2 and TRBJ1-1, with D hard to call. This CDR3 comprises 13 residues. The V gene's germline CDR1 is SGHTA and CDR2 FQGNSA. The V end lost 6 bases, the J end lost 1 base, and 9 bases lay between the germline ends. CDR3 bases: TGTGCCAGCAGGGGAGCCTCGAACACTGAAGCTTTCTTT. As protein: CASRGASNTEAFF.

V and J are TRBV11-3 and TRBJ2-3; perhaps TRBD1 as D (5 bases). This CDR3 contains 14 residues. Trimming shortened V by 1 base and J by 2 bases, and 7 bases separated the two germline ends. Germline V lookup: CDR1 SGHNT, CDR2 YENEEA. This chain's CDR3 is CASSLGQNTDTQYF. CDR3 bases: TGTGCCAGCAGCTTAGGACAGAACACAGATACGCAGTATTTT.

The chain combines TRBV27 with TRBJ2-7, with 11 bases that match TRBD2. There are 16 residues in the CDR3. With 2 bases clipped from V and 5 bases from J, the junction kept 8 bases outside the gene matches. Germline assignment: CDR1 MNHEY and CDR2 SMNVEV (reference sequence). CDR3 residues: CASSLTSGSVDHEQYF. DNA for the CDR3: TGTGCCAGCAGTTTAACTAGCGGGAGCGTCGACCACGAGCAGTACTTC.

The rearrangement links TRBV19 to TRBJ2-3; 11 nucleotides line up with TRBD2. The germline gives CDR1 LNHDA, CDR2 SQIVND (reference sequence). With V trimmed by 3 bases and J by 8 bases, 10 bases remained unmatched. CDR3 length: 16 residues. The CDR3 loop reads CASSISGTSGTVTQYF. CDR3 bases: TGTGCCAGTAGTATTAGTGGGACTAGCGGAACCGTTACGCAGTATTTT.

With regard to this clone: The junction departs from the called germline gene at one end, perhaps through a read error. The chain couples TRBV20-1 to TRBJ2-7, with TRBD2 as a possible D gene (5 bases). The CDR3 runs to 11 residues. CDR1 and CDR2 from the germline V gene are DFQATT and SNEGSKA (reference sequence). CDR3 residues: CSAREKWTCHF. DNA of the CDR3: TGCAGTGCTAGAGAGAAGTGGACTTGCCACTTC.

The chain uses TRBV11-2 and TRBJ2-5; D might be TRBD2 (5 bases). CDR3 length: 14 residues. V dropped 2 bases and J dropped 5 bases, with 12 bases sitting between them. The germline gives CDR1 SGHAT, CDR2 FQNNGV. The CDR3 here is CASSLSRGTETQYF. In DNA form, the CDR3 reads TGTGCCAGCAGCTTAAGTCGGGGAACGGAGACCCAGTACTTC.